These 30 T cell receptor beta chains were all obtained from the same sample, sequenced in a study of beta chain features in type 1 diabetes. Isolated RNA was reverse transcribed in full, so expressed TCRB transcripts were sequenced. Libraries were prepared by immunoSEQ multiplex PCR; TCRdb keeps only in-frame clonotypes and omits some of them. The table includes around 250,000 clones, roughly 70% detected once. Specimen: naive CD4+ T cells from blood. The receptors originated from a man younger than 45 in good health.

The CDR3: CAVQGLNTEAFF. In nucleotides, the CDR3 is TGTGCCGTACAGGGGTTGAACACTGAAGCTTTCTTT. The V gene is TRBV10-3, the J gene TRBJ1-1, with TRBD1 matching over 7 bases. The CDR3 spans 12 residues. Losses at the gene ends were 11 bases for V and 0 bases for J; bases not matched to a gene: 3. CDR1 is ENHRY and CDR2 is SYGVKD in the germline V gene.

The J gene is TRBJ2-1, the V gene TRBV30; 11 positions match TRBD2. This CDR3 is 15 amino acids long. J was trimmed by 8 bases and V by 3 bases; bases with no gene match: 9. The germline CDR1 and CDR2 sequences are GTSNPN and SVGIG (reference sequence). CDR3 protein: CAWSSLAGGVDEQFF. In DNA, the CDR3 is TGTGCCTGGAGCAGTCTAGCGGGAGGAGTGGATGAGCAGTTCTTC. Combining the CDR3 with reference TRBV30 and TRBJ2-1 gives the whole variable domain SQTIHQWPATLVQPVGSPLSLECTVEGTSNPNLYWYRQAAGRGLQLLFYSVGIGQISSEVPQNLSASRPQDRQFILSSKKLLLSDSGFYLCAWSSLAGGVDEQFFGPGTRLTVL.

In this sample, this clone turned up a few times. The gene calls are TRBV29-1 and TRBJ2-7; 8 bases fit TRBD1. The CDR3 is 11 amino acids. CDR1 SQVTM and CDR2 ANQGSEA come from the germline V gene. Trimming cost V 7 bases and J 6 bases; bases outside gene matches: 5. CDR3 DNA sequence: TGCAGCGGCAAACAGGGGGGCGAGCAGTACTTC. This gives the protein CSGKQGGEQYF.

This clone was picked up one time. Other DNA sequences in this specimen translate into the identical CDR3. The V gene is TRBV29-1, the J gene TRBJ1-2; tentatively, D is TRBD1 (5 bases). The CDR3 contains 11 residues. From germline, CDR1 is SQVTM and CDR2 ANQGSEA. V lost 7 bases and J 4 bases, leaving 10 bases between the germline ends. CDR3 protein: CSGTGSYGYTF. DNA of the CDR3: TGCAGCGGTACAGGCAGCTATGGCTACACCTTC.

The J gene is TRBJ2-1, the V gene TRBV7-2, with 8 bases matching TRBD1. In germline, CDR1 is SGHTA, CDR2 FQGNSA. V lost 4 bases, J lost 6 bases, and 11 bases stayed unmatched. This CDR3 is 16 amino acids long. The DNA of the CDR3 is TGTGCCAGCAGCTCGCCCGGACAGGGTCTAGCCAATGAGCAGTTCTTC. Its translation: CASSSPGQGLANEQFF.

This clone was seen just once. The rearrangement links TRBV13 to TRBJ2-2; perhaps TRBD1 as D (6 bases). The CDR3 length is 15 residues. The V end was cut by 3 bases, the J end by 1 base, with 9 bases between. Per germline, CDR1 PRHDT and CDR2 FYEKMQ (reference sequence). The CDR3 here is CASSLPGQNTGELFF. The CDR3 region has the DNA TGTGCCAGCAGCTTGCCGGGACAGAACACCGGGGAGCTGTTTTTT. Drawing the rest from reference TRBV13 and TRBJ2-2, the complete variable domain is AAGVIQSPRHLIKEKRETATLKCYPIPRHDTVYWYQQGPGQDPQFLISFYEKMQSDKGSIPDRFSAQQFSDYHSELNMSSLELGDSALYFCASSLPGQNTGELFFGEGSRLTVL.

The V and J genes are TRBV28 and TRBJ1-2, with 7 bases matching TRBD1. From germline, CDR1 is MDHEN and CDR2 SYDVKM. The CDR3 is 16 amino acids. Trimming removed 2 bases from V and 0 bases from J; junction bases left unmatched: 6. The DNA for the CDR3 is TGTGCCAGCAGTTTACTGGGGGACAGATCTAACTATGGCTACACCTTC. This gives the protein CASSLLGDRSNYGYTF.

The rearrangement joins TRBV5-6 to TRBJ2-1; 14 bases agree with TRBD2. The CDR3 consists of 17 residues. J lost 2 bases, V lost 3 bases, and 4 bases had no gene match. Germline V gene lookup returns CDR1 SGHDT and CDR2 YYEEEE. The CDR3 sequence: CASSYGTSGRAYNEQFF. In nucleotides, the CDR3 is TGTGCCAGCAGCTACGGGACTAGCGGGAGAGCCTACAATGAGCAGTTCTTC.

The J gene is TRBJ1-5, the V gene TRBV15; TRBD1 matches 7 bases. Germline V gene data show CDR1 as LNHNV and CDR2 as YYDKDF (reference sequence). Trimming removed 0 bases from V and 3 bases from J; junction bases left unmatched: 5. The CDR3 runs 16 residues. CDR3 bases: TGTGCCACCAGCAGAGATGTGGGACAGAACAATCAGCCCCAGCATTTT. Protein sequence: CATSRDVGQNNQPQHF.

This clone appeared a few times. The chain links TRBV30 to TRBJ1-2; D call uncertain. Trimming shortened V by 2 bases and J by 3 bases, and 10 bases separated the two germline ends. Looked up from germline, CDR1 is GTSNPN and CDR2 is SVGIG (reference sequence). This CDR3 has 13 amino acids. The DNA of the CDR3 is TGTGCCTGGAGTCACATGGGAGACTATGGCTACACCTTC. This gives the protein CAWSHMGDYGYTF.

This clone was observed a few times. The chain carries TRBV5-1 and TRBJ2-7; TRBD1 might be the D (5 bases). Per germline, CDR1 SGHRS and CDR2 YFSETQ. V was pared by 4 bases and J by 3 bases, with 11 bases between. The CDR3 consists of 13 residues. The chain's CDR3 is CASSVNQGYEQYF. The CDR3 coding sequence is TGCGCCAGCAGCGTAAATCAGGGCTACGAGCAGTACTTC.

This clone turned up a few times. Mismatch with germline at one junction end may stem from a read error. This sequence joins TRBV2 and TRBJ2-3, with unresolved D. CDR3 length equals 12 residues. The V gene's germline CDR1 is SNHLY and CDR2 FYNNEI. Here the CDR3 DNA reads TGTGCCAGCAGCGAAGGACCACCCAAGCAGTATTTT. Amino acid sequence: CASSEGPPKQYF. The whole variable domain, remainder taken from reference TRBV2 and TRBJ2-3, is EPEVTQTPSHQVTQMGQEVILRCVPISNHLYFYWYRQILGQKVEFLVSFYNNEISEKSEIFDDQFSVERPDGSNFTLKIRSTKLEDSAMYFCASSEGPPKQYFGPGTRLTVL.

Note on this clone: A much larger clone differs by one base, so this may be a read error. The sample has other DNA sequences that encode this CDR3 too. The chain combines TRBV18 with TRBJ2-5; unclear D gene. Germline CDR1 is KGHSH and CDR2 is LQKENI. V was clipped by 3 bases and J by 2 bases, with 1 base between them. The CDR3 is made up of 11 amino acids. The CDR3 DNA reads TGTGCCAGCTCACCGCAAGAGACCCAGTACTTC. Residues: CASSPQETQYF.

This rearrangement joins TRBV29-1 to TRBJ2-7; D uncertain. CDR3 length: 15 amino acids. Trimming pared 1 base from V and 2 bases from J, leaving 15 bases between. CDR1 is SQVTM and CDR2 is ANQGSEA in the germline V gene. CDR3 in DNA: TGCAGCGTTGAAGGTTCAGGTTTTCACGCCTACGAGCAGTACTTC. Protein sequence: CSVEGSGFHAYEQYF.

The chain is built from TRBV30 and TRBJ2-3; D is unresolved. The CDR3 length is 13 residues. Per germline, CDR1 GTSNPN and CDR2 SVGIG (reference sequence). V lost 0 bases, J lost 5 bases, and 9 bases lay in between. Here the CDR3 reads CAWSVRARDTQYF. The CDR3 DNA reads as TGTGCCTGGAGTGTCCGAGCCAGAGATACGCAGTATTTT.

The chain employs TRBV5-4 and TRBJ1-1; no reliable D call. CDR1 and CDR2 (germline): SGHNT, YYREEE (reference sequence). CDR3 length equals 13 residues. V lost 4 bases to trimming and J lost 3 bases, with 10 bases between them. CDR3 residues: CASSRPPDTEAFF. CDR3 DNA: TGTGCCAGCAGCCGCCCTCCGGACACTGAAGCTTTCTTT.

CDR3 nucleotides: TGTGCCATCAGTGAGTGGAGTTTTGGTACGCAGTATTTT. Protein sequence: CAISEWSFGTQYF. The chain recombines TRBV10-3 with TRBJ2-3; D not certain. Trimming stripped 1 base from V and 8 bases from J, with 10 bases between. The germline V gene has CDR1 ENHRY and CDR2 SYGVKD. The CDR3 loop spans 13 amino acids.

A single count supports this clone. The V gene is TRBV5-1, the J gene TRBJ2-1; D uncertain. This CDR3 spans 12 amino acids. Trimming removed 5 bases from V and 7 bases from J, with 10 bases in between. Looked up from germline, CDR1 is SGHRS and CDR2 is YFSETQ. CDR3 residues: CASRTARNEQFF. CDR3 nucleotides: TGCGCCAGCAGAACCGCTCGGAATGAGCAGTTCTTC. Combining the CDR3 with reference TRBV5-1 and TRBJ2-1 gives the whole variable domain KAGVTQTPRYLIKTRGQQVTLSCSPISGHRSVSWYQQTPGQGLQFLFEYFSETQRNKGNFPGRFSGRQFSNSRSEMNVSTLELGDSALYLCASRTARNEQFFGPGTRLTVL.

A few counts support this clone. V is TRBV25-1 and J is TRBJ2-2, with D unresolved. Germline lookup yields CDR1 MGHDK and CDR2 SYGVNS. Trimming pared 4 bases from V and 0 bases from J, leaving 3 bases between. There are 13 residues in the CDR3. The CDR3 sequence is CASSASNTGELFF. CDR3 DNA: TGTGCCAGCAGTGCTTCGAACACCGGGGAGCTGTTTTTT.

The chain uses TRBV7-7 and TRBJ2-1; 13 positions agree with TRBD2. This CDR3 comprises 15 residues. Germline V gene lookup returns CDR1 SSHAT and CDR2 FNYEAQ (reference sequence). With 5 bases clipped from V and 10 bases from J, the junction kept 8 bases outside the gene matches. This CDR3 is CASSLGLAGAEEQFF. DNA of the CDR3: TGTGCCAGCAGCCTTGGACTAGCGGGAGCAGAGGAGCAGTTCTTC.

This clone was seen a handful of times. V and J are TRBV2 and TRBJ2-5; D gene uncertain. V was clipped by 6 bases and J by 5 bases, with 7 bases between them. Germline V gene sequence: CDR1 SNHLY, CDR2 FYNNEI. The CDR3 loop spans 11 amino acids. The CDR3 loop is CASRVRETQYF. CDR3 nucleotide sequence: TGTGCCAGCAGAGTAAGGGAGACCCAGTACTTC.

V is TRBV4-3 and J is TRBJ2-2, with 10 nucleotides matching TRBD1. Germline CDR1 reads LGHNA; CDR2 reads YSLEER. This CDR3 spans 15 amino acids. The V gene end was trimmed by 2 bases and the J gene end by 8 bases; junction bases not matched to a gene: 5. CDR3 sequence (DNA): TGCGCCAGCAGCCAACCGGGACAGGGGAGAGGGGAGCTGTTTTTT. Its protein is CASSQPGQGRGELFF.

About this clone: At the DNA level, this CDR3 is encoded by other sequences in the same sample as well. V is TRBV30 and J is TRBJ2-1; the D is unclear. Trimming took off 0 bases at V and 9 bases at J, with 6 bases between the two ends. Germline loops: CDR1 GTSNPN, CDR2 SVGIG (reference sequence). CDR3 size: 11 residues. The CDR3 protein is CAWSVQSEQFF. In nucleotides, the CDR3 is TGTGCCTGGAGTGTACAGTCTGAGCAGTTCTTC.

The gene calls are TRBV10-3 and TRBJ2-5; TRBD2 agrees at 10 bases. V lost 2 bases, J lost 4 bases, and 4 bases stayed unmatched. Germline V lookup: CDR1 ENHRY, CDR2 SYGVKD. The CDR3 contains 15 residues. The CDR3 protein is CAISETSGAGETQYF. CDR3 coding DNA: TGTGCCATCAGTGAGACTAGCGGGGCTGGAGAGACCCAGTACTTC.

This chain connects TRBV4-3 to TRBJ2-2; 8 bases map to TRBD1. CDR1 is LGHNA and CDR2 is YSLEER in the germline V gene. Trimming removed 3 bases from V and 5 bases from J; junction bases left unmatched: 8. This CDR3 has 16 residues. CDR3 loop: CASSQPDRGLTGELFF. The CDR3 bases are TGCGCCAGCAGCCAGCCCGACAGGGGTCTTACCGGGGAGCTGTTTTTT.

The gene calls are TRBV18 and TRBJ2-1, with D maybe TRBD2 (5 bases). Trimming pared 3 bases from V and 3 bases from J, leaving 18 bases between. The CDR3 length is 17 residues. Germline V lookup: CDR1 KGHSH, CDR2 LQKENI. CDR3 residues: CASSPLGRSGGYNEQFF. DNA for the CDR3: TGTGCCAGCTCACCCCTCGGGCGGAGCGGAGGCTACAATGAGCAGTTCTTC.

The chain joins TRBV20-1 to TRBJ1-2, with D unclear. V was clipped by 4 bases and J by 8 bases, with 5 bases between them. Germline CDR1 is DFQATT and CDR2 is SNEGSKA (reference sequence). The CDR3 loop spans 9 amino acids. CDR3 protein: CSATRGYTF. DNA for the CDR3: TGCAGTGCTACTCGAGGCTACACCTTC.

The V call is TRBV23-1, the J call TRBJ2-7; D might be TRBD1 (6 bases). TRBV23-1 is annotated as an ORF whose role is uncertain. V was pared by 1 base and J by 3 bases, with 16 bases between. CDR3 size: 16 residues. The CDR3 nucleotides read TGCGCCAGCAGTCAATTTGGGGGCCCGTTGTGCTACGAGCAGTACTTC. Translating it yields CASSQFGGPLCYEQYF.

The chain couples TRBV10-3 to TRBJ1-2; 8 bases match TRBD1. Looked up from germline, CDR1 is ENHRY and CDR2 is SYGVKD. This CDR3 has 12 residues. Trimming removed 6 bases from V and 6 bases from J; junction bases left unmatched: 3. CDR3 in DNA: TGTGCCATCAGACAGGGGGAGGATGGCTACACCTTC. Protein sequence: CAIRQGEDGYTF.

This clone occurred a few times. DNA for the CDR3: TGCGCCAGCAGCTTCGACGGGTACACAGATACGCAGTATTTT. It codes for CASSFDGYTDTQYF. The rearrangement links TRBV5-1 to TRBJ2-3, with D hard to call. The V end was cut by 2 bases, the J end by 2 bases, with 9 bases between. The CDR3 runs to 14 residues. Germline V gives CDR1 SGHRS, CDR2 YFSETQ.